Listed below are T cell receptor beta chains from one sample, sequenced in a study of human T cells and chemical hapten exposure. A single record per CDR3 protein comes from TCRdb applying MiXCR to the RACE reads. Seen here are approximately 79,000 distinct CDR3 sequences, 7.5% to 9.5% observed once, and the top ten hold just over 2.5%. The material was whole blood, obtained in connection with sensitization to the hapten diphenylcyclopropenone (DPC). The receptors originated from a man aged 40-49 years with alopecia areata. Some clones in this sample may be carry-over from other donors' samples. The CDR3 runs from the conserved cysteine through the conserved F or W. The D gene is left open where the match is weak. Clone size appears in some rows only: once, few, many, or a class for an expanded clone.

>many|TRBV20-1|TRBJ1-5|-
TGCAGTGCTAGACCGGGAGATAGCAATCAGCCCCAGCATTTT
CSARPGDSNQPQHF
>-|TRBV15|TRBJ1-5|-
TGTGCCACCAGCCGTACGGGGGATAGCAATCAGCCCCAGCATTTT
CATSRTGDSNQPQHF
>-|TRBV3-1|TRBJ2-6|TRBD2
TGTGCCAGCAGCCTAAGACTAGCGAGATTCTCTGGGGCCAACGTCCTGACTTTC
CASSLRLARFSGANVLTF
>-|TRBV5-1|TRBJ2-1|TRBD2
TGCGCCAGCAGCTGGCGGGAGTACAATGAGCAGTTCTTC
CASSWREYNEQFF
>few|TRBV6-2/TRBV6-3|TRBJ2-1|-
TGTGCCAGCAGTTCTACTCCCTATGAGCAGTTCTTC
CASSSTPYEQFF
>few|TRBV29-1|TRBJ2-1|TRBD2
TGCAGCGTTCTCCAGATGACTAGCGGGAGGGGCGAGCAGTTCTTC
CSVLQMTSGRGEQFF
>many|TRBV5-1|TRBJ2-3|TRBD2
TGCGCCAGCAGCTCGACTAGCAGCACAGATACGCAGTATTTT
CASSSTSSTDTQYF
>-|TRBV28|TRBJ2-5|TRBD2
TGTGCCAGCAGCCTTAGCGGGCACCAGTACTTC
CASSLSGHQYF
>-|TRBV24-1|TRBJ2-3|-
TGTGCCACCAGTGATCGGGCAGATACGCAGTATTTT
CATSDRADTQYF
>-|TRBV20-1|TRBJ2-2|-
TGCAGTGCCCCCCGGTGGGGGAACACCGGGGAGCTGTTTTTT
CSAPRWGNTGELFF
>many|TRBV29-1|TRBJ2-5|-
TGCAGCGTTACCTCGGACTCCAGCGGCCGAACCCAGTACTTC
CSVTSDSSGRTQYF
>many|TRBV5-1|TRBJ2-3|-
TGCGCCAGCAGCTTGATTAGTGGCGGAGTGACAGATACGCAGTATTTT
CASSLISGGVTDTQYF
>once|TRBV11-2|TRBJ2-1|TRBD1
TGTGCCAGCAGCTTGAAGACAGGGGTACATTTGGATGAGCAGTTCTTC
CASSLKTGVHLDEQFF
>-|TRBV7-2|TRBJ1-6|TRBD1
TGTGCCAGCCAAAAAAATGGACAGGGGATGGAATCACCCCTCCACTTT
CASQKNGQGMESPLHF
>many|TRBV28|TRBJ1-2|-
TGTGCCAGCAGTTTAGCAGGGTATGGCTACACCTTC
CASSLAGYGYTF
>many|TRBV20-1|TRBJ2-3|TRBD2
TGCAGTGCTAGAGATCCATGGCTAGCGGGAGTTAGTGGTGGCGGTACGCAGTATTTT
CSARDPWLAGVSGGGTQYF
>medium-sized|TRBV7-9|TRBJ1-2|-
TGTGCCAGCAGCTTAGGGACCGCTAGTGGCTACACCTTC
CASSLGTASGYTF
>-|TRBV18|TRBJ2-1|-
TGTGCCAGCTCACCCCCAGCAGTGGTATACAATGAGCAGTTCTTC
CASSPPAVVYNEQFF
>many|TRBV7-8|TRBJ1-5|-
TGTGCCAGCAGCGTGGCAGGGAGCCAGCCCCAGCATTTT
CASSVAGSQPQHF
>many|TRBV7-7|TRBJ2-7|-
TGTGCTAGCAGCCCAGGATCACCCTACGAGCAGTACTTC
CASSPGSPYEQYF
>-|TRBV5-4|TRBJ2-3|-
TGTGCCAGCAGCCATGAGCGGTTGGATCGCACAGATACGCAGTATTTT
CASSHERLDRTDTQYF
>-|TRBV24-1|TRBJ2-3|-
TGTGCCACCAGTCGGGCTGGAACGACGCAGTATTTT
CATSRAGTTQYF